This T cell receptor (beta chain) was captured by sequencing in a study of blood T cells in healthy people across ages. Points from the study as a whole: Both higher diversity and more naive CD4+ cells marked long-lived donors when set against aged donors.

A note on this clonotype: The antigen is not known.

A second PCR, run for roughly 7 to 11 cycles, used a sample-barcoded 5' primer plus a J-beta primer mix. TCRdb redid the calling of the 5' RACE reads with MiXCR, one entry per CDR3 protein. The sample contains 700,000 to 950,000 distinct CDR3 sequences, roughly 47% of which appear only once. The material sequenced was blood. The origin of this receptor is a woman aged 55-70 years in good health.

In nucleotides, the CDR3 is TGTGCCGGCCAAGCCCCTGGACAGGCCTACAATGAGCAGTTCTTC. Encoded protein: CAGQAPGQAYNEQFF. This chain uses TRBV2 with TRBJ2-1; 7 bases map to TRBD1. Germline V lookup: CDR1 SNHLY, CDR2 FYNNEI. V trimming: 11 bases; J trimming: 2 bases; junction bases outside the gene matches: 12. The CDR3 sequence is 15 residues long.